This passage covers 14 T cell receptor beta chains from one sample sequenced in a study of blood T cell repertoires in COVID-19. This table comes from immunoSEQ multiplex PCR, and its TCRdb copy is limited to in-frame clones, with some not included. This table has fewer than 400,000 clones, around 85% appearing once. Sequencing input: peripheral blood. The receptors were sampled from a woman younger than 35 with acute or convalescent COVID-19.

The rearrangement links TRBV3-1 (or the pseudogene TRBV3-2) to TRBJ1-5, with 8 bases matching TRBD1. This CDR3 spans 14 amino acids. Germline trimming cut 2 bases from V and 5 bases from J; bases unmatched to any gene: 2. The germline CDR1 and CDR2 sequences are LGHDT and YNNKEL (reference sequence). The CDR3 protein is CASSQRQGYQPQHF. Here the CDR3 DNA reads TGTGCCAGCAGCCAAAGACAGGGGTATCAGCCCCAGCATTTT.

The J gene is TRBJ1-1, the V gene TRBV27; 8 bases align to TRBD1. The CDR3 is made up of 14 amino acids. The V and J ends lost 6 bases and 2 bases, in that order; junction bases with no gene match: 5. Germline CDR1 MNHEY, CDR2 SMNVEV (reference sequence). The CDR3 DNA reads TGTGCCAGCAGGTTGACAGGGGATAACACTGAAGCTTTCTTT. Translating gives CASRLTGDNTEAFF.

This sequence joins TRBV7-8 and TRBJ2-7; the D is unclear. The germline V gene has CDR1 SGHVS and CDR2 FQNEAQ. Deletions cut 3 bases from V and 3 bases from J, with 12 bases between. The CDR3 is 14 residues long. In DNA form, the CDR3 reads TGTGCCAGCAGCTTCGGCCGAGGCCTCTACGAGCAGTACTTC. Translation gives CASSFGRGLYEQYF.

J is TRBJ2-7 and V is TRBV28; TRBD1 agrees at 10 bases. CDR3 length: 18 amino acids. Looked up from germline, CDR1 is MDHEN and CDR2 is SYDVKM. Trimming at V came to 1 base and at J to 2 bases, leaving 11 bases not matched to a gene. CDR3 sequence reads: CASSLFGTTGQGTYEQYF. The CDR3 nucleotides read TGTGCCAGCAGTTTATTCGGTACGACGGGACAGGGGACCTACGAGCAGTACTTC.

CDR3 nucleotides: TGTGCCATCAGTGACCCTCGACAGGGGGCGCGTACTGAAGCTTTCTTT. Translation gives CAISDPRQGARTEAFF. J is TRBJ1-1 and V is TRBV10-3; 10 nucleotides match TRBD1. V was clipped by 3 bases and J by 5 bases; unmatched bases: 9. The CDR3 length is 16 residues. CDR1 and CDR2 from the germline V gene are ENHRY and SYGVKD.

The V call is TRBV24-1, the J call TRBJ1-2; 9 nucleotides agree with TRBD1. Trimming removed 3 bases from V and 4 bases from J; junction bases left unmatched: 11. Germline V gives CDR1 KGHDR, CDR2 SFDVKD. CDR3 length equals 17 residues. The CDR3 DNA follows: TGTGCCACCAGTGATCCCTCGTCGGACAGGGGTGGCTATGGCTACACCTTC. Translation gives CATSDPSSDRGGYGYTF.

The V and J genes are TRBV24-1 and TRBJ2-5; D might be TRBD2 (6 bases). Germline V gene data show CDR1 as KGHDR and CDR2 as SFDVKD. Trimming removed 2 bases from V and 1 base from J, with 16 bases in between. The CDR3 has 17 residues. For the CDR3, the DNA is TGTGCCACCAGTGATTCGAGGGAGGAGGGGCCCCAAGAGACCCAGTACTTC. Its protein product is CATSDSREEGPQETQYF.

CDR3 protein: CASSPRGEGEKLFF. CDR3 in DNA: TGTGCCAGCAGCCCGAGGGGGGAGGGAGAAAAACTGTTTTTT. The rearrangement joins TRBV28 to TRBJ1-4, with D maybe TRBD1 (6 bases). V was pared by 6 bases and J by 8 bases, with 16 bases between. The CDR3 loop spans 14 amino acids. The germline CDR1 and CDR2 sequences are MDHEN and SYDVKM.

The chain is built from TRBV6-5 and TRBJ1-1; D ambiguous. The CDR3 totals 14 residues. CDR1 and CDR2 from the germline V gene are MNHEY and SVGAGI. V was trimmed by 0 bases and J by 0 bases, leaving 5 bases between them. The CDR3 region is CASSYSLMNTEAFF. CDR3 DNA: TGTGCCAGCAGTTACTCACTAATGAACACTGAAGCTTTCTTT.

The chain couples TRBV6-5 to TRBJ1-4; D perhaps matches TRBD1 (6 bases). This CDR3 spans 14 amino acids. The ends were cut back, 5 bases at V and 1 base at J, with 8 bases in the middle. CDR1 is MNHEY, CDR2 SVGAGI, per germline. The CDR3 spells CASSTGRTNEKLFF. CDR3 bases: TGTGCCAGCAGTACAGGGAGAACTAATGAAAAACTGTTTTTT.

The chain links TRBV28 to TRBJ2-6; D is perhaps TRBD2 (6 bases). Germline assignment: CDR1 MDHEN and CDR2 SYDVKM. Trimming stripped 11 bases from V and 3 bases from J, with 11 bases between. This CDR3 has 13 residues. CDR3 loop: CAGGNGGANVLTF. The DNA for the CDR3 is TGTGCCGGCGGGAATGGTGGGGCCAACGTCCTGACTTTC.

V and J are TRBV7-3 and TRBJ2-5, with TRBD1 identical over 8 bases. Looked up from germline, CDR1 is SGHTA and CDR2 is FQGTGA. The CDR3 is made up of 14 amino acids. V trimming: 6 bases; J trimming: 2 bases; junction bases outside the gene matches: 5. Here the CDR3 DNA reads TGTGCCAGCAGTCAAACAGGGGGGCAAGAGACCCAGTACTTC. Translated: CASSQTGGQETQYF.

This clone was picked up one time. CDR3 sequence reads: CASKADSQNTEAFF. CDR3 DNA: TGTGCCAGCAAAGCGGACAGCCAGAACACTGAAGCTTTCTTT. J is TRBJ1-1 and V is TRBV2; possible D gene TRBD1, 6 bases. Per germline, CDR1 SNHLY and CDR2 FYNNEI. The CDR3 is 14 amino acids. Trimming took 7 bases from V and 1 from J, leaving 13 bases between them. The whole variable domain, filled in from reference TRBV2 and TRBJ1-1, reads EPEVTQTPSHQVTQMGQEVILRCVPISNHLYFYWYRQILGQKVEFLVSFYNNEISEKSEIFDDQFSVERPDGSNFTLKIRSTKLEDSAMYFCASKADSQNTEAFFGQGTRLTVV.

The rearrangement links TRBV24-1 to TRBJ2-7; no clear D. Trimming took off 3 bases at V and 3 bases at J, with 14 bases between the two ends. Germline V gene lookup returns CDR1 KGHDR and CDR2 SFDVKD. CDR3 length: 15 amino acids. The CDR3 DNA reads TGTGCCACCAGTGATCCCCGCGACTCGATCTACGAGCAGTACTTC. Protein product: CATSDPRDSIYEQYF.